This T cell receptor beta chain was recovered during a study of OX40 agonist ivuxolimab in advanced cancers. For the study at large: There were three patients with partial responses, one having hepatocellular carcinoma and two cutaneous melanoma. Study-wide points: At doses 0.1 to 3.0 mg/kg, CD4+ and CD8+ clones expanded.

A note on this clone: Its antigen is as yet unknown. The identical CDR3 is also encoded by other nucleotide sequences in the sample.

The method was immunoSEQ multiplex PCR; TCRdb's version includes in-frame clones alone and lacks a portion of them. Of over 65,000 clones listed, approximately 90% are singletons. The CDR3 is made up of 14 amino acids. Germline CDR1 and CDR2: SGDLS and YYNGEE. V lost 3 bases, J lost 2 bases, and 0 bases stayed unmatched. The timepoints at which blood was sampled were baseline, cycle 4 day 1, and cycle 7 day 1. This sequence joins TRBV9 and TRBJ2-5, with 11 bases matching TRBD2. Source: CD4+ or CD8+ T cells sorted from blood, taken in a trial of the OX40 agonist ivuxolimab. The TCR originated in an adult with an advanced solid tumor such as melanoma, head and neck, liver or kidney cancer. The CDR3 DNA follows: TGTGCCAGCAGCGCTAGCGGGGGGCAAGAGACCCAGTACTTC. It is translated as CASSASGGQETQYF.